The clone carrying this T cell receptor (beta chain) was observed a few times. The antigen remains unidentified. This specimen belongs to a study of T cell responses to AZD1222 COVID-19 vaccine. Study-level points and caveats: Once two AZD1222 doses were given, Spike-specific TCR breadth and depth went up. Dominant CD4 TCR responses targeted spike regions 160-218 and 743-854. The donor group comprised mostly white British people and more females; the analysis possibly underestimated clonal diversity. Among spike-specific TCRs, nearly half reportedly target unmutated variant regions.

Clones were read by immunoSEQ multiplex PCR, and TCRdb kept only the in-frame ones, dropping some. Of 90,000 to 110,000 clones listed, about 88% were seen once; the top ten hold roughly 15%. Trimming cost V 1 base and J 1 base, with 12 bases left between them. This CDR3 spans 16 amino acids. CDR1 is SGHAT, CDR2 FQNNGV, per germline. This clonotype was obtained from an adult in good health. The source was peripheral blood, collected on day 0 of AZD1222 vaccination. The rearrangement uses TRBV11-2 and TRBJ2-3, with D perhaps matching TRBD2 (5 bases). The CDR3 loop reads CASSLVPAVGTDTQYF. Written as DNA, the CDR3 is TGTGCCAGCAGCTTAGTCCCAGCGGTGGGCACAGATACGCAGTATTTT.